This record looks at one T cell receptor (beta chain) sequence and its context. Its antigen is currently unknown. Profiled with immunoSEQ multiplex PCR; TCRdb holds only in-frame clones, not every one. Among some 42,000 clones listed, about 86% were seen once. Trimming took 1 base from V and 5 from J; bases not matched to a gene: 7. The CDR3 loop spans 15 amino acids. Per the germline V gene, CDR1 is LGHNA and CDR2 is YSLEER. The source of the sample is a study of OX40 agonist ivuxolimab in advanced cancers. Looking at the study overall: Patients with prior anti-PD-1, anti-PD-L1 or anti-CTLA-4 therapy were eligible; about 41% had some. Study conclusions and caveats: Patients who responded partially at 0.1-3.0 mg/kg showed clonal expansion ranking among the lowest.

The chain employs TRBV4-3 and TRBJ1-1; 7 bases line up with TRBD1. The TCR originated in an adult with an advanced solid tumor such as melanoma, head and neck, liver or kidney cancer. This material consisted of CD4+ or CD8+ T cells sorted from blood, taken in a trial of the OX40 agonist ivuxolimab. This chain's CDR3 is CASSQARQGRTEAFF. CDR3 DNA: TGCGCCAGCAGCCAAGCCCGACAGGGTCGGACTGAAGCTTTCTTT.